Listed here is a single T cell receptor (beta chain). The antigen is unknown. Data came from immunoSEQ multiplex PCR; TCRdb stores just in-frame clones and leaves some out. The table records 160,000 or so clones, more than 80% of them present only once. The entry originates in a study of T cell responses to AZD1222 COVID-19 vaccine. The length of the CDR3 is 16 residues. With V trimmed by 5 bases and J by 2 bases, 10 bases remained unmatched. Germline CDR1 SGHRS, CDR2 YFSETQ. Study results and caveats: White British ancestry dominated among donors, who included more females, and clonal diversity was possibly underestimated. The study identified only a handful of AZD1222 recipients as seropositive at baseline. CD4 TCRs covered the whole spike, strongest at regions 160-218 and 743-854. Repertoire samples came only from after the peak T cell response.

The source was peripheral blood, collected on day 0 of AZD1222 vaccination. This TCR came from an adult in good health. J is TRBJ2-5 and V is TRBV5-1; 9 bases fit TRBD1. CDR3 in DNA: TGCGCCAGCAGGCGGAGGGACAGGGATTTTCAAGAGACCCAGTACTTC. Protein: CASRRRDRDFQETQYF.